This record covers a single T cell receptor (beta chain). CDR3 length: 15 amino acids. Germline CDR1 SGHDT, CDR2 YYEEEE. V trimming: 1 base; J trimming: 2 bases; junction bases outside the gene matches: 0. The data were taken from a study of blood T cell repertoires in COVID-19. Sequencing used immunoSEQ multiplex PCR; TCRdb keeps in-frame clones, though not all of them. The sample records roughly 43,000 clones, roughly 85% being singletons. The clonotype comes from a man aged 55 to 69 with active COVID-19. The sequencing input was peripheral blood. J is TRBJ2-5 and V is TRBV5-6, with TRBD2 matching 12 bases. The CDR3 sequence: CASSLLAGGQETQYF. Written as DNA, the CDR3 is TGTGCCAGCAGCTTGCTAGCGGGGGGGCAAGAGACCCAGTACTTC.